These 26 T cell receptor beta chains were sequenced from one sample in a study of PD-1 blockade in classical Hodgkin lymphoma. Clones were read by immunoSEQ multiplex PCR, and TCRdb kept only the in-frame ones, dropping some. The table records 96,000 or so clones, just over 90% of them present only once. Time point defined: cycle 4 day 1 (C4D1), after more than five weeks of nivolumab. Every one of the patients relapsed after autologous stem cell transplantation (brentuximab vedotin exposure was variable). The material sequenced was peripheral blood mononuclear cells (PBMCs), taken before the fourth cycle of nivolumab. Source of these receptors: a human donor with classical Hodgkin lymphoma.

The chain employs TRBV4-1 and TRBJ2-7; TRBD2 aligns across 7 bases. Germline values: CDR1 MGHRA, CDR2 YSYEKL. The CDR3 is 16 amino acids. V was clipped by 4 bases and J by 4 bases; unmatched bases: 13. Here the CDR3 reads CASSREGRDYVYEQYF. The CDR3 nucleotides read TGCGCCAGCAGCCGGGAAGGACGGGACTACGTATACGAGCAGTACTTC.

This clone has just one count. V is TRBV11-2 and J is TRBJ2-3; no firm D call. The CDR3 runs 16 residues. Trimming removed 1 base at V and 0 bases at J, with 11 bases between. The V gene's germline CDR1 is SGHAT and CDR2 FQNNGV. The CDR3 coding sequence is TGTGCCAGCAGCTTAGGTCGAGGTCGTAGCACAGATACGCAGTATTTT. Its translation: CASSLGRGRSTDTQYF.

The rearrangement joins TRBV7-8 to TRBJ1-1; 9 bases map to TRBD1. Germline trimming cut 5 bases from V and 0 bases from J; bases unmatched to any gene: 10. This CDR3 contains 17 residues. Germline V gene sequence: CDR1 SGHVS, CDR2 FQNEAQ. The CDR3 here is CASSLMGQGTVNTEAFF. In DNA, the CDR3 is TGTGCCAGCAGCCTCATGGGACAGGGAACGGTGAACACTGAAGCTTTCTTT.

The chain couples TRBV19 to TRBJ2-2; D may be TRBD1 or TRBD2 (6 bases each). CDR3 length equals 17 residues. The germline gives CDR1 LNHDA, CDR2 SQIVND (reference sequence). V lost 4 bases, J lost 3 bases, and 18 bases lay in between. The CDR3 region has the DNA TGTGCCAGTAGTACCCCCCCGGGGGCGGCCGACACCGGGGAGCTGTTTTTT. It encodes CASSTPPGAADTGELFF.

The chain couples TRBV4-1 to TRBJ1-5; D gene uncertain. There are 14 residues in the CDR3. Trimming removed 0 bases at V and 1 base at J, with 4 bases between. Germline values: CDR1 MGHRA, CDR2 YSYEKL. The CDR3 sequence: CASSQDTSNQPQHF. CDR3 bases: TGCGCCAGCAGCCAAGACACAAGCAATCAGCCCCAGCATTTT.

This clone was found a few times. V gene TRBV4-1 combines with J gene TRBJ1-5; D is uncertain. Trimming removed 1 base at V and 6 bases at J, with 7 bases between. CDR1 is MGHRA and CDR2 is YSYEKL in the germline V gene. The CDR3 totals 13 residues. Here the CDR3 reads CASSQVHSQPQHF. The CDR3 DNA sequence: TGCGCCAGCAGCCAAGTTCATAGTCAGCCCCAGCATTTT.

V usage is TRBV30 and J usage is TRBJ2-5; the match to TRBD1 covers 10 bases. Trimming at V came to 4 bases and at J to 5 bases, leaving 10 bases not matched to a gene. From germline, CDR1 is GTSNPN and CDR2 SVGIG (reference sequence). The CDR3 consists of 15 residues. Here the CDR3 reads CAWKGPGQGWETQYF. In DNA, the CDR3 is TGTGCCTGGAAGGGTCCGGGACAGGGGTGGGAGACCCAGTACTTC.

The chain combines TRBV13 with TRBJ2-7; 9 bases match TRBD1. This CDR3 spans 17 amino acids. The V segment lost 5 bases and the J segment 9 bases; nucleotides outside the gene matches: 20. Germline V gives CDR1 PRHDT, CDR2 FYEKMQ (reference sequence). The CDR3 nucleotides are TGTGCCAGCAGCGCGAGGATCAGAGGACAGGGGATTAGGACGCAGTACTTC. It codes for CASSARIRGQGIRTQYF. The whole variable domain, remainder taken from reference TRBV13 and TRBJ2-7, is AAGVIQSPRHLIKEKRETATLKCYPIPRHDTVYWYQQGPGQDPQFLISFYEKMQSDKGSIPDRFSAQQFSDYHSELNMSSLELGDSALYFCASSARIRGQGIRTQYFGPGTRLTVT.

This sequence joins TRBV4-1 and TRBJ2-5; unclear D gene. CDR1 and CDR2 (germline): MGHRA, YSYEKL. The CDR3 spans 13 residues. Trimming took off 5 bases at V and 2 bases at J, with 9 bases between the two ends. CDR3 loop: CASSLRIQETQYF. CDR3 DNA: TGCGCCAGCAGCTTACGGATACAAGAGACCCAGTACTTC.

J is TRBJ1-1 and V is TRBV4-1; no clear D gene. Germline V lookup: CDR1 MGHRA, CDR2 YSYEKL. This CDR3 has 14 residues. Trimming took off 1 base at V and 1 base at J, with 7 bases between the two ends. CDR3: CASSQGDWNTEAFF. CDR3 bases: TGCGCCAGCAGCCAAGGAGACTGGAACACTGAAGCTTTCTTT.

This sequence joins TRBV19 and TRBJ2-3; perhaps TRBD2 as D (6 bases). V shed 3 bases and J shed 1 base, with 8 bases lying between them. CDR3 length equals 14 residues. The V gene's germline CDR1 is LNHDA and CDR2 SQIVND (reference sequence). The CDR3, as DNA: TGTGCCAGTAGTATCGCTAGCGGCACAGATACGCAGTATTTT. Translated, it gives CASSIASGTDTQYF. Together with reference TRBV19 and TRBJ2-3, the CDR3 gives the full variable domain: DGGITQSPKYLFRKEGQNVTLSCEQNLNHDAMYWYRQDPGQGLRLIYYSQIVNDFQKGDIAEGYSVSREKKESFPLTVTSAQKNPTAFYLCASSIASGTDTQYFGPGTRLTVL.

V is TRBV11-2 and J is TRBJ2-2; D call uncertain. This CDR3 has 14 amino acids. V was shortened by 5 bases and J by 6 bases, with 13 bases between the two germline ends. Germline lookup yields CDR1 SGHAT and CDR2 FQNNGV. CDR3 in amino acids: CASSRLRRAGELFF. CDR3 nucleotides: TGTGCCAGCAGCCGCCTAAGAAGGGCCGGGGAGCTGTTTTTT.

This sequence joins TRBV2 and TRBJ2-7; D remains ambiguous. The CDR3 is made up of 15 amino acids. V shed 1 base and J shed 2 bases, with 12 bases lying between them. From germline, CDR1 is SNHLY and CDR2 FYNNEI. The CDR3, as DNA: TGTGCCAGCAGTGAAGGGGTGGGCAACACCTACGAGCAGTACTTC. Its translation is CASSEGVGNTYEQYF.

The chain combines TRBV7-9 with TRBJ2-5; the D is unclear. Trimming cost V 5 bases and J 5 bases, with 21 bases left between them. There are 16 residues in the CDR3. CDR1 SEHNR and CDR2 FQNEAQ come from the germline V gene (reference sequence). CDR3: CASSPWAGSAEETQYF. In DNA, the CDR3 is TGTGCCAGCAGCCCGTGGGCTGGCTCGGCTGAGGAGACCCAGTACTTC.

The count of this clone is one. The CDR3 is CASSIMGQGAYNEQFF. For the CDR3, the DNA is TGTGCCAGTAGTATCATGGGACAGGGCGCCTACAATGAGCAGTTCTTC. V gene TRBV19 combines with J gene TRBJ2-1; 9 positions match TRBD1. Germline V lookup: CDR1 LNHDA, CDR2 SQIVND (reference sequence). The CDR3 sequence is 16 residues long. Germline trimming cut 3 bases from V and 2 bases from J; bases unmatched to any gene: 5.

V is TRBV6-5 and J is TRBJ1-3; tentatively, D is TRBD1 (6 bases). V lost 5 bases and J lost 6, with 11 bases in between. The CDR3 has 13 residues. The V gene's germline CDR1 is MNHEY and CDR2 SVGAGI. The CDR3 sequence is CASSQGRQNTIYF. The CDR3 region has the DNA TGTGCCAGCAGTCAGGGGAGACAAAACACCATATATTTT.

The genes are TRBV10-1 and TRBJ2-1; D is unclear. Trimming stripped 4 bases from V and 7 bases from J, with 14 bases between. In germline, CDR1 is WNHNN, CDR2 SYGVQD (reference sequence). The CDR3 totals 14 residues. The CDR3 DNA sequence: TGCGCCAGCAGTGCTACGGCAGTCGCTAATGAGCAGTTCTTC. Translation gives CASSATAVANEQFF.

The V call is TRBV5-6, the J call TRBJ2-5; 7 bases fit TRBD2. The J call may be incorrect, as the DNA end agrees better with TRBJ2-7. The CDR3 extends over 14 amino acids. CDR1 is SGHDT and CDR2 is YYEEEE in the germline V gene. The CDR3 DNA reads TGTGCCAGCAGCTTGGGGACTAGATCGTACGAGCAGTACTTC. Protein sequence: CASSLGTRSYEQYF.

This rearrangement joins TRBV7-2 to TRBJ2-7, with TRBD2 matching over 9 bases. The germline V gene encodes CDR1 SGHTA and CDR2 FQGNSA. J gave up 5 bases and V 1 base, and 6 bases lay outside the gene matches. The CDR3 has 15 residues. Written as DNA, the CDR3 is TGTGCCAGCAGCTTAGTGGCGGGAGGGCCAGACGAGCAGTACTTC. Translation gives CASSLVAGGPDEQYF.

V usage is TRBV10-3 and J usage is TRBJ2-7, with 9 bases identical to TRBD1. This CDR3 has 14 residues. V lost 7 bases, J lost 6 bases, and 10 bases stayed unmatched. The germline V gene has CDR1 ENHRY and CDR2 SYGVKD. Here the CDR3 DNA reads TGTGCCATCATGGGGGACAGGGTCGGGGGCGAGCAGTACTTC. Its translation: CAIMGDRVGGEQYF.

The chain joins TRBV11-2 to TRBJ1-5; D is unresolved. The V end was cut by 1 base, the J end by 4 bases, with 20 bases between. Per the germline V gene, CDR1 is SGHAT and CDR2 is FQNNGV. The CDR3 totals 18 residues. Here the CDR3 reads CASSLGDRFNDENQPQHF. The CDR3 nucleotides read TGTGCCAGCAGCTTAGGTGACCGCTTTAATGACGAAAATCAGCCCCAGCATTTT.

V is TRBV5-4 and J is TRBJ2-2; 9 nucleotides agree with TRBD1. In germline, CDR1 is SGHNT, CDR2 YYREEE (reference sequence). The length of the CDR3 is 15 residues. J lost 2 bases, V lost 4 bases, and 3 bases had no gene match. CDR3: CASSKGQGNTGELFF. The DNA of the CDR3 is TGTGCCAGCAGCAAGGGACAGGGTAACACCGGGGAGCTGTTTTTT. The whole variable domain, remainder taken from reference TRBV5-4 and TRBJ2-2, is ETGVTQSPTHLIKTRGQQVTLRCSSQSGHNTVSWYQQALGQGPQFIFQYYREEENGRGNFPPRFSGLQFPNYSSELNVNALELDDSALYLCASSKGQGNTGELFFGEGSRLTVL.

This clone appeared a single time. This chain links TRBV5-6 with TRBJ2-4; D is unresolved. CDR1 is SGHDT and CDR2 is YYEEEE in the germline V gene. The CDR3 totals 14 residues. V lost 4 bases, J lost 7 bases, and 15 bases lay in between. The CDR3 region has the DNA TGTGCCAGCAGCCCGACTGCCCAGACTAACATTCAGTACTTC. It yields the protein CASSPTAQTNIQYF. The full variable domain, in which reference TRBV5-6 and TRBJ2-4 provide the parts outside the CDR3, is DAGVTQSPTHLIKTRGQQVTLRCSPKSGHDTVSWYQQALGQGPQFIFQYYEEEERQRGNFPDRFSGHQFPNYSSELNVNALLLGDSALYLCASSPTAQTNIQYFGAGTRLSVL.

The chain recombines TRBV7-9 with TRBJ2-3; possibly TRBD1 for D (5 bases). The germline CDR1 and CDR2 sequences are SEHNR and FQNEAQ (reference sequence). V was shortened by 3 bases and J by 6 bases, with 10 bases between the two germline ends. This CDR3 has 13 residues. Written as DNA, the CDR3 is TGTGCCAGCAGCTTGCCCAGGGTTGATACGCAGTATTTT. This gives the protein CASSLPRVDTQYF.

CDR3 loop: CASSSRQGASYEQYF. The CDR3 DNA is TGTGCCAGCAGTTCCAGACAGGGGGCCTCCTACGAGCAGTACTTC. The chain joins TRBV28 to TRBJ2-7, with 10 positions matching TRBD1. CDR3 size: 15 residues. With V trimmed by 4 bases and J by 0 bases, 3 bases remained unmatched. Germline V gene data show CDR1 as MDHEN and CDR2 as SYDVKM.

This clone has a single count. The chain carries TRBV19 and TRBJ2-7; 11 bases align to TRBD2. With 2 bases clipped from V and 7 bases from J, the junction kept 7 bases outside the gene matches. This CDR3 comprises 15 residues. Germline values: CDR1 LNHDA, CDR2 SQIVND (reference sequence). The CDR3 bases are TGTGCCAGTAGTATATTAGCGGGAGGGCCCAGTGAGCAGTACTTC. Translation gives CASSILAGGPSEQYF.